This T cell receptor beta chain was obtained from a study of spatial heterogeneity in lung cancer. About the research overall: Detection consistently yielded more beta chains than alpha chains.

The time point is: sample taken at primary tumor resection. Researchers sequenced whole RNA taken from tumor, nontumor lung or frozen PBMC without sorting. Samples were donated by 72 untreated early-stage non-small cell lung cancer patients. This clonotype was recorded a few times. This beta chain appears as a stray read in a library generated for alpha chains; its size is not informative. The germline V gene encodes CDR1 MNHEY and CDR2 SVGEGT. V was shortened by 5 bases and J by 5 bases, with 6 bases between the two germline ends. CDR3 length: 11 amino acids. MiXCR, applied by TCRdb to the 5' RACE reads, yields one record per CDR3 protein. Among about 4,000 distinct CDR3 sequences listed, 53% were seen once.

The sample in question was PBMCs, obtained at surgery. The chain combines TRBV6-2 or TRBV6-3 with TRBJ2-5; D unclear. The sequence came from a female donor with early-stage non-small cell lung cancer. CDR3 DNA sequence: TGTGCCAGCAGTGCTCTGGAGACCCAGTACTTC. It codes for CASSALETQYF.